These 10 T cell receptor beta chains were sequenced from one sample in a study of T cell responses to AZD1222 COVID-19 vaccine. Method: immunoSEQ multiplex PCR; TCRdb's copy keeps in-frame clones and lacks some. The table shows over 150,000 clones, with around 92% occurring only once. The specimen comprised peripheral blood, sampled on day 0 of MenACWY control vaccination. The receptors stem from an adult in good health.

The chain combines TRBV6-5 with TRBJ1-2, with TRBD1 matching 9 bases. Trimming removed 2 bases from V and 4 bases from J; junction bases left unmatched: 5. The germline V gene has CDR1 MNHEY and CDR2 SVGAGI. There are 15 residues in the CDR3. CDR3 residues: CASSYRGQGSYGYTF. In nucleotides, the CDR3 is TGTGCCAGCAGTTACCGGGGACAGGGATCCTATGGCTACACCTTC.

The J gene is TRBJ1-3, the V gene TRBV29-1; D might be TRBD1 (6 bases). CDR3 length: 12 amino acids. Germline V gene data show CDR1 as SQVTM and CDR2 as ANQGSEA. Trimming left V 7 bases short and J 2 bases short, with 9 bases between. As DNA, the CDR3 is TGCAGCGGCCAGGGGACTGGAAACACCATATATTTT. Translation: CSGQGTGNTIYF. The whole variable domain, remainder taken from reference TRBV29-1 and TRBJ1-3, is SAVISQKPSRDICQRGTSLTIQCQVDSQVTMMFWYRQQPGQSLTLIATANQGSEATYESGFVIDKFPISRPNLTFSTLTVSNMSPEDSSIYLCSGQGTGNTIYFGEGSWLTVV.

The chain is built from TRBV5-4 and TRBJ1-3; possibly TRBD1 for D (6 bases). The germline V gene has CDR1 SGHNT and CDR2 YYREEE (reference sequence). This CDR3 region has 15 residues. V dropped 4 bases and J dropped 0 bases, with 11 bases sitting between them. DNA for the CDR3: TGTGCCAGCAGCACAGGACAGAGCTCTGGAAACACCATATATTTT. Its translation: CASSTGQSSGNTIYF.

The chain has TRBV7-9 and TRBJ1-3; no reliable D call. This CDR3 has 13 amino acids. The germline V gene encodes CDR1 SEHNR and CDR2 FQNEAQ (reference sequence). Between the trimmed V and J ends, which lost 3 bases and 6 bases, there was a span of 9 bases. CDR3 sequence: CASSFSGANTIYF. The DNA of the CDR3 is TGTGCCAGCAGCTTCTCCGGCGCAAACACCATATATTTT.

CDR3 in DNA: TGTGCCAGCAGTTACGCTCGGGTGGGATACACTGAAGCTTTCTTT. The encoded protein is CASSYARVGYTEAFF. The rearrangement uses TRBV6-5 and TRBJ1-1, with D uncertain. Germline CDR1 reads MNHEY; CDR2 reads SVGAGI. The CDR3 length is 15 residues. V lost 2 bases and J lost 3, with 13 bases in between.

The chain joins TRBV3-1 (or the pseudogene TRBV3-2) to TRBJ2-7; either TRBD1 or TRBD2 may supply D (5 bases each). Germline V gene lookup returns CDR1 LGHDT and CDR2 YNNKEL (reference sequence). The V end was cut by 3 bases, the J end by 4 bases, with 19 bases between. The CDR3 length is 16 residues. CDR3 in amino acids: CASSHASGTGMYEQYF. The CDR3 region has the DNA TGTGCCAGCAGCCATGCCTCCGGGACGGGGATGTACGAGCAGTACTTC.

This clone was seen just once. In DNA, the CDR3 is TGTGCCAGCAGCCCCGGGTCGGGGGGCAATCAGCCCCAGCATTTT. Translation: CASSPGSGGNQPQHF. This chain connects TRBV3-1 (or the pseudogene TRBV3-2) to TRBJ1-5; possible D gene TRBD1, 5 bases. The CDR3 spans 15 residues. Trimming pared 4 bases from V and 2 bases from J, leaving 12 bases between. Germline CDR1 reads LGHDT; CDR2 reads YNNKEL (reference sequence).

The chain employs TRBV28 and TRBJ1-5; no clear D. The CDR3 runs to 13 residues. Germline V gene data show CDR1 as MDHEN and CDR2 as SYDVKM. V was clipped by 2 bases and J by 7 bases, with 9 bases between them. CDR3 DNA: TGTGCCAGCAGTTTAATCCAGGAACAGCCCCAGCATTTT. This sequence encodes CASSLIQEQPQHF. The complete variable domain, with remaining parts taken from reference TRBV28 and TRBJ1-5, reads DVKVTQSSRYLVKRTGEKVFLECVQDMDHENMFWYRQDPGLGLRLIYFSYDVKMKEKGDIPEGYSVSREKKERFSLILESASTNQTSMYLCASSLIQEQPQHFGDGTRLSIL.

V gene TRBV7-2 combines with J gene TRBJ1-1; no firm D call. V lost 4 bases to trimming and J lost 4 bases, with 7 bases between them. The CDR3 has 12 amino acids. Germline V lookup: CDR1 SGHTA, CDR2 FQGNSA. The CDR3 region has the DNA TGTGCCAGCAGCTCAAGCGCCACTGAAGCTTTCTTT. Translated, it gives CASSSSATEAFF.

The chain has TRBV4-2 and TRBJ2-5; D is undetermined. This CDR3 is built from 14 residues. Germline CDR1 and CDR2: LGHNA and YNFKEQ. Trimming left V 1 base short and J 2 bases short, with 8 bases between. The CDR3 coding sequence is TGTGCCAGCAGCCAAGTAACCGAACAAGAGACCCAGTACTTC. Its protein product is CASSQVTEQETQYF.